These 20 T cell receptor beta chains originate from one sample sequenced in a study of shared clonotypes between healthy human individuals. Data came from immunoSEQ multiplex PCR; TCRdb stores just in-frame clones and leaves some out. This sample carries roughly 330,000 clones, around 67% of them seen once, and the ten largest clones take 10%. Input material: memory CD4+ T cells sorted from blood. Subset meaning: CD45RA-negative fraction. These receptors all stem from a man aged 25-45 years in good health.

This clone was seen only once. The J gene is TRBJ2-1, the V gene TRBV6-6, with TRBD1 matching 7 bases. Unmatched junction bases numbered 14, after V lost 7 bases and J lost 8 bases. This CDR3 has 15 residues. Germline V CDR1 and CDR2: MNHNY, SVGAGI (reference sequence). Here the CDR3 reads CASNHDRASSDEQFF. DNA of the CDR3: TGTGCCAGCAACCACGACAGGGCCAGTTCGGATGAGCAGTTCTTC.

This clone was found once. This sequence joins TRBV5-1 and TRBJ2-5; 9 bases are a match to TRBD2. Germline V gene data show CDR1 as SGHRS and CDR2 as YFSETQ. Trimming removed 0 bases from V and 4 bases from J; junction bases left unmatched: 7. This CDR3 has 16 residues. CDR3 sequence reads: CASSLELAGEGETQYF. The CDR3 bases are TGCGCCAGCAGCTTGGAATTAGCGGGAGAAGGAGAGACCCAGTACTTC. Full variable domain (remainder filled in from reference TRBV5-1 and TRBJ2-5): KAGVTQTPRYLIKTRGQQVTLSCSPISGHRSVSWYQQTPGQGLQFLFEYFSETQRNKGNFPGRFSGRQFSNSRSEMNVSTLELGDSALYLCASSLELAGEGETQYFGPGTRLLVL.

This chain joins TRBV7-2 and TRBJ1-3; D uncertain. V was cut by 3 bases and J by 0 bases, with 9 bases left in between. Germline loops: CDR1 SGHTA, CDR2 FQGNSA. The CDR3 runs 15 residues. CDR3 nucleotides: TGTGCCAGCAGCTTTATGCGGAACTCTGGAAACACCATATATTTT. It translates to CASSFMRNSGNTIYF. The variable domain in full, with the rest retrieved from reference TRBV7-2 and TRBJ1-3, is GAGVSQSPSNKVTEKGKDVELRCDPISGHTALYWYRQSLGQGLEFLIYFQGNSAPDKSGLPSDRFSAERTGGSVSTLTIQRTQQEDSAVYLCASSFMRNSGNTIYFGEGSWLTVV.

The V gene is TRBV11-1, the J gene TRBJ2-3; weak D call: TRBD1 (6 bases). CDR1 is SGHAT, CDR2 FQDESV, per germline (reference sequence). The ends were cut back, 5 bases at V and 0 bases at J, with 15 bases in the middle. The CDR3 has 16 amino acids. CDR3 sequence: CASSERTAASTDTQYF. The CDR3 DNA sequence: TGTGCCAGCAGCGAACGGACAGCAGCTAGCACAGATACGCAGTATTTT.

V is TRBV7-9 and J is TRBJ2-2; D unclear. Trimming shortened V by 1 base and J by 7 bases, and 4 bases separated the two germline ends. Germline values: CDR1 SEHNR, CDR2 FQNEAQ (reference sequence). There are 12 residues in the CDR3. CDR3: CASSLVSGELFF. In DNA form, the CDR3 reads TGTGCCAGCAGCTTAGTGAGCGGGGAGCTGTTTTTT.

The chain combines TRBV6-4 with TRBJ2-2; 8 bases align to TRBD2. J lost 6 bases, V lost 6 bases, and 12 bases had no gene match. The CDR3 covers 16 residues. Per the germline V gene, CDR1 is MRHNA and CDR2 is SNTAGT. Written as DNA, the CDR3 is TGTGCCAGCAGCGACATTTTTCGGGAGGGCCCCGGGGAGCTGTTTTTT. It is translated as CASSDIFREGPGELFF.

V and J are TRBV19 and TRBJ1-5, with 9 bases aligning to TRBD1. CDR1 and CDR2 (germline): LNHDA, SQIVND (reference sequence). The CDR3 consists of 15 residues. Losses at the gene ends were 5 bases for V and 5 bases for J; bases not matched to a gene: 7. CDR3 in DNA: TGTGCCAGTAGTCCATGGGACAGGGTTCATCAGCCCCAGCATTTT. Translating it yields CASSPWDRVHQPQHF.

V usage is TRBV7-8 and J usage is TRBJ2-5, with 9 bases identical to TRBD1. This CDR3 has 16 amino acids. Trimming cost V 5 bases and J 2 bases; bases outside gene matches: 9. CDR1 SGHVS and CDR2 FQNEAQ come from the germline V gene. The CDR3 sequence is CASSPRPGQGQETQYF. CDR3 coding DNA: TGTGCCAGCAGCCCGAGACCGGGACAGGGACAAGAGACCCAGTACTTC.

This clone was detected a few times. The chain links TRBV11-3 to TRBJ2-2; D not certain. The CDR3 has 12 amino acids. V was shortened by 5 bases and J by 1 base, with 2 bases between the two germline ends. Germline CDR1 SGHNT, CDR2 YENEEA. The CDR3 spells CASSQNTGELFF. CDR3 coding DNA: TGTGCCAGCAGCCAGAACACCGGGGAGCTGTTTTTT.

V usage is TRBV29-1 and J usage is TRBJ2-3; D not resolved. Germline CDR1 SQVTM, CDR2 ANQGSEA. The CDR3 has 11 residues. V lost 0 bases and J lost 8, with 6 bases in between. In nucleotides, the CDR3 is TGCAGCGTTGAAGATCAGCCTACGCAGTATTTT. Its translation is CSVEDQPTQYF.

The rearrangement links TRBV19 to TRBJ1-1, with D possibly TRBD1 on 6 matching bases. Per the germline V gene, CDR1 is LNHDA and CDR2 is SQIVND (reference sequence). V was pared by 0 bases and J by 13 bases, with 12 bases between. The CDR3 runs 12 residues. CDR3 region: CASSIDSRGLFF. As DNA, the CDR3 is TGTGCCAGTAGTATAGACAGCCGGGGGCTTTTCTTT.

In its sample, this clone was seen a few times. V is TRBV5-6 and J is TRBJ1-1, with a tentative D call TRBD1 (6 bases). The germline gives CDR1 SGHDT, CDR2 YYEEEE. The length of the CDR3 is 14 residues. V lost 3 bases and J 1 base, leaving 10 bases between the germline ends. The CDR3 region has the DNA TGTGCCAGCAGCTCAGGACAGAAGAACACTGAAGCTTTCTTT. It yields the protein CASSSGQKNTEAFF.

The V and J genes are TRBV2 and TRBJ2-1; 7 positions agree with TRBD2. This CDR3 has 16 amino acids. V lost 6 bases, J lost 0 bases, and 8 bases stayed unmatched. Germline CDR1 is SNHLY and CDR2 is FYNNEI. The CDR3 sequence is CASRALAGSSYNEQFF. CDR3 coding DNA: TGTGCCAGCAGAGCATTAGCGGGCAGCTCCTACAATGAGCAGTTCTTC.

The chain recombines TRBV5-6 with TRBJ2-1; TRBD2 is a possible D gene (6 bases). The CDR3 is made up of 14 amino acids. V was pared by 2 bases and J by 8 bases, with 14 bases between. CDR1 and CDR2 (germline): SGHDT, YYEEEE. CDR3 amino acids: CASSLDVTGDEQFF. CDR3 bases: TGTGCCAGCAGCTTAGATGTTACGGGGGATGAGCAGTTCTTC.

This clone was observed once. The V gene is TRBV6-6, the J gene TRBJ2-4; TRBD1 is a possible D gene (7 bases). Per germline, CDR1 MNHNY and CDR2 SVGAGI (reference sequence). The CDR3 totals 14 residues. The germline V and J ends were trimmed by 2 bases and 9 bases, with 14 bases remaining between them. In DNA, the CDR3 is TGTGCCAGCAGTTACGCGACAGGGAGGAGCATTCAGTACTTC. This translates into CASSYATGRSIQYF.

V gene TRBV7-8 combines with J gene TRBJ2-3, with TRBD2 matching over 14 bases. Germline CDR1 SGHVS, CDR2 FQNEAQ. The CDR3 is 15 residues long. With 5 bases clipped from V and 4 bases from J, the junction kept 2 bases outside the gene matches. The CDR3 bases are TGTGCCAGCAGCACGGGACTAGCGGGAGCAGATACGCAGTATTTT. It yields the protein CASSTGLAGADTQYF.

The table lists this clone with many counts. CDR3 DNA: TGTGCCAGTGCCAGCCCCCCCGGCTATGGCTACACCTTC. This gives the protein CASASPPGYGYTF. This chain joins TRBV6-6 and TRBJ1-2, with D hard to call. The V end was cut by 9 bases, the J end by 4 bases, with 15 bases between. The CDR3 extends over 13 amino acids. Germline CDR1 is MNHNY and CDR2 is SVGAGI (reference sequence).

The chain recombines TRBV29-1 with TRBJ2-5; TRBD2 matches 12 bases. V dropped 5 bases and J dropped 5; count of bases not matched to a gene: 6. Germline-derived CDR1 and CDR2 are SQVTM and ANQGSEA. The CDR3 runs to 14 residues. CDR3 amino acids: CSVLAGGYGETQYF. CDR3 DNA: TGCAGCGTTCTAGCGGGAGGGTACGGGGAGACCCAGTACTTC.

This rearrangement joins TRBV14 to TRBJ2-2, with D unclear. Trimming shortened V by 6 bases and J by 2 bases, and 7 bases separated the two germline ends. The CDR3 consists of 13 residues. Germline V lookup: CDR1 SGHDN, CDR2 FVKESK. The CDR3 sequence: CASRTRNTGELFF. The CDR3 region has the DNA TGTGCCAGCAGGACTCGAAACACCGGGGAGCTGTTTTTT.

In this sample, this clone turned up a few times. This chain uses TRBV30 with TRBJ1-1; TRBD1 agrees at 9 bases. With 4 bases clipped from V and 1 base from J, the junction kept 4 bases outside the gene matches. Germline V gene lookup returns CDR1 GTSNPN and CDR2 SVGIG (reference sequence). The CDR3 loop spans 14 amino acids. CDR3 DNA sequence: TGTGCCTGGAAACCGGGACAGGGGAACACTGAAGCTTTCTTT. This translates into CAWKPGQGNTEAFF.